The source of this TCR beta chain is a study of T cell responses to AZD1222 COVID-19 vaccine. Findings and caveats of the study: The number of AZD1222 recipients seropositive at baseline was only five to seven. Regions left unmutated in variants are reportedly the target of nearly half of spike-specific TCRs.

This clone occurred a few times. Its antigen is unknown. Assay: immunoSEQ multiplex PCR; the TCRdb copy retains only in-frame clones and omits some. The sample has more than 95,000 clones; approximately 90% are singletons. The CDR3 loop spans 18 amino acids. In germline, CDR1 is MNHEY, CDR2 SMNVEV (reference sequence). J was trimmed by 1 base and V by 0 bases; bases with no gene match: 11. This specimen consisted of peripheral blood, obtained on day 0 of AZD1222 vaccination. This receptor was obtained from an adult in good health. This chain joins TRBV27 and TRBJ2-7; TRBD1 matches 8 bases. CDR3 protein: CASSLSTLDRGRSYEQYF. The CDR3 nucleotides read TGTGCCAGCAGTTTATCTACCCTAGACAGGGGTCGTTCCTACGAGCAGTACTTC.